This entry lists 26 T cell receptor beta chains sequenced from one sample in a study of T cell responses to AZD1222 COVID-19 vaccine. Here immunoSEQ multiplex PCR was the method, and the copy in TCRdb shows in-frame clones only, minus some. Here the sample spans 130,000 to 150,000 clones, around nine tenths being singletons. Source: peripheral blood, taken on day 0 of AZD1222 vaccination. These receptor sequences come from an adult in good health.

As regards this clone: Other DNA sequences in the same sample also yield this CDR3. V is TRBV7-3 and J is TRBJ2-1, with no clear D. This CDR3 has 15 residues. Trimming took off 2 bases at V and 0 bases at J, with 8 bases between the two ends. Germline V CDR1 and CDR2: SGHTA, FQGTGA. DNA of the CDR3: TGTGCCAGCAGCTTAGGTCCAAGCTCCTACAATGAGCAGTTCTTC. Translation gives CASSLGPSSYNEQFF.

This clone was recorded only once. The chain's CDR3 is CASSPLWDRSTEAFF. The CDR3 coding sequence is TGTGCCAGCAGCCCCTTATGGGACAGGAGCACTGAAGCTTTCTTT. The V gene is TRBV6-5, the J gene TRBJ1-1; 8 positions match TRBD1. The V and J ends lost 6 bases and 4 bases, in that order; junction bases with no gene match: 10. There are 15 residues in the CDR3. Per germline, CDR1 MNHEY and CDR2 SVGAGI.

The CDR3, as DNA: TGTGCCAGCAGTGCCAATTTTGAGGGGGTGCGCTACGAGCAGTACTTC. Its translation is CASSANFEGVRYEQYF. This chain uses TRBV6-1 with TRBJ2-7; a possible D gene is TRBD1 (6 bases). In germline, CDR1 is MNHNS, CDR2 SASEGT. Trimming removed 4 bases at V and 3 bases at J, with 19 bases between. The CDR3 contains 16 residues.

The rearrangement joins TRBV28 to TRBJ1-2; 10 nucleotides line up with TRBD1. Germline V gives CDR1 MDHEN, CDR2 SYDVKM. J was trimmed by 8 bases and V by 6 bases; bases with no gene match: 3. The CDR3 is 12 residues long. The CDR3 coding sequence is TGTGCCAGCAGCGACAGGGGGCGAGGCTACACCTTC. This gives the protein CASSDRGRGYTF.

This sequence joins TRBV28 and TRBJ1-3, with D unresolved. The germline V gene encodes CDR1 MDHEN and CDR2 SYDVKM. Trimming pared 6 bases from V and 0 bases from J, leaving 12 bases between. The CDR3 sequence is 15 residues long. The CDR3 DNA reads TGTGCCAGCAGGCTAACCGTGGACTCTGGAAACACCATATATTTT. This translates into CASRLTVDSGNTIYF.

The CDR3 DNA reads as TGTGCCAGCAGCTCAACAGGGGTCTCCTACGAGCAGTACTTC. It encodes CASSSTGVSYEQYF. The V call is TRBV7-2, the J call TRBJ2-7; 7 bases match TRBD1. This CDR3 spans 14 amino acids. V was clipped by 4 bases and J by 0 bases; unmatched bases: 3. Germline assignment: CDR1 SGHTA and CDR2 FQGNSA.

The CDR3 sequence is CASSEPGTVVTGELFF. CDR3 in DNA: TGTGCCAGCAGTGAACCCGGGACAGTCGTCACCGGGGAGCTGTTTTTT. The gene calls are TRBV25-1 and TRBJ2-2, with TRBD1 identical over 7 bases. From germline, CDR1 is MGHDK and CDR2 SYGVNS. With 2 bases clipped from V and 4 bases from J, the junction kept 7 bases outside the gene matches. This CDR3 is built from 16 residues.

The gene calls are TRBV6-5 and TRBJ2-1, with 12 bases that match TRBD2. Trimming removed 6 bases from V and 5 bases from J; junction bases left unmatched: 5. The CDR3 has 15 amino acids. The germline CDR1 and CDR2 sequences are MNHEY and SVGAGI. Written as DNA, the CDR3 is TGTGCCAGCAGAGTCCTAGCGGGAGGGGACAATGAGCAGTTCTTC. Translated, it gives CASRVLAGGDNEQFF.

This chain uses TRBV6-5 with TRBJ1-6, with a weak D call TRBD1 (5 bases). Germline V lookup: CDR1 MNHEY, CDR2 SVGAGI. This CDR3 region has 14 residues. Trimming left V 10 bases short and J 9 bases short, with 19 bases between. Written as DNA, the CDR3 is TGTGCCACAGGACATCATCGTGATGGTTCACCCCTCCACTTT. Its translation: CATGHHRDGSPLHF.

CDR3 residues: CASSHRDFQTF. The CDR3 DNA is TGTGCCAGCAGCCACCGGGATTTTCAGACCTTC. The V gene is TRBV3-1 (or the pseudogene TRBV3-2), the J gene TRBJ1-2; D not certain. The CDR3 spans 11 residues. CDR1 LGHDT and CDR2 YNNKEL come from the germline V gene (reference sequence). V was shortened by 3 bases and J by 14 bases, with 13 bases between the two germline ends.

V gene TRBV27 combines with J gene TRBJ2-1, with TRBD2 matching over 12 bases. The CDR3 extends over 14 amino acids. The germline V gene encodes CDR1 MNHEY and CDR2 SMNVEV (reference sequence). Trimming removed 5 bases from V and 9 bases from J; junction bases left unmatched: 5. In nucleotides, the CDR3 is TGTGCCAGCAGTCTAGCGGGAGGGATCGTTGAGCAGTTCTTC. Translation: CASSLAGGIVEQFF.

Here the CDR3 DNA reads TGTGCCAGCAAGGGAGCGGGGGACCCAAACTATGGCTACACCTTC. This codes for CASKGAGDPNYGYTF. The chain links TRBV28 to TRBJ1-2, with D maybe TRBD1 (5 bases). The CDR3 is 15 residues long. Deletions cut 7 bases from V and 2 bases from J, with 17 bases between. The V gene's germline CDR1 is MDHEN and CDR2 SYDVKM.

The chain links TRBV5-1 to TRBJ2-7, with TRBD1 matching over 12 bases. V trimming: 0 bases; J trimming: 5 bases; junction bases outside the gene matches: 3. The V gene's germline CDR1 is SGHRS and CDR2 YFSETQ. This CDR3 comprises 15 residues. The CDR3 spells CASSLEGQGADEQYF. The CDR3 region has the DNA TGCGCCAGCAGCTTGGAGGGACAGGGGGCCGACGAGCAGTACTTC.

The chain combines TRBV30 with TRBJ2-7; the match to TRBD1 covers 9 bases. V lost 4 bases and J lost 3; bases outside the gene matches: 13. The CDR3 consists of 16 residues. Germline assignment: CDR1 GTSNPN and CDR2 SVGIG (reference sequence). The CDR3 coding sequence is TGTGCCTGGATCCAATTCTCCCGGGACAGGGACTACGAGCAGTACTTC. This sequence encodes CAWIQFSRDRDYEQYF.

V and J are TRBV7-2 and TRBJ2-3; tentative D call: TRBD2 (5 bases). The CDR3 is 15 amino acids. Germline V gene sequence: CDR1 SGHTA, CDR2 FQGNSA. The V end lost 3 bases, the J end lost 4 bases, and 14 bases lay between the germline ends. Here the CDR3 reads CASSFFGAGADTQYF. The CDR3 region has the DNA TGTGCCAGCAGCTTTTTTGGCGCCGGGGCAGATACGCAGTATTTT.

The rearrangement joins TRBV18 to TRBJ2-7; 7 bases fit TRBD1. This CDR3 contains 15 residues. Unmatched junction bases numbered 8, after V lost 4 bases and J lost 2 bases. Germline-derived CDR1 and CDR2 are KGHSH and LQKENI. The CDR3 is CASSRSAGGTYEQYF. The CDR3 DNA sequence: TGTGCCAGCTCACGTTCAGCAGGGGGTACCTACGAGCAGTACTTC.

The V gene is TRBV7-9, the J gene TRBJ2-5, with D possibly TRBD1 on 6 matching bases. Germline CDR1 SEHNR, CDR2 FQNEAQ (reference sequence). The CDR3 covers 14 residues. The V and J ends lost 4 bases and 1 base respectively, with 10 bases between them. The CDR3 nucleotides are TGTGCCAGCAGCTCCGGACAGACCCAAGAGACCCAGTACTTC. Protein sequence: CASSSGQTQETQYF.

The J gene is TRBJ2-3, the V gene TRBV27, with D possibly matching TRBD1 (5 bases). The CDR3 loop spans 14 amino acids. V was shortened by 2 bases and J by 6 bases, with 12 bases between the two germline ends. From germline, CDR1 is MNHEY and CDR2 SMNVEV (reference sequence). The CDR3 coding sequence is TGTGCCAGCAGTTTAGGGCAGGGTATGGATACGCAGTATTTT. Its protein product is CASSLGQGMDTQYF.

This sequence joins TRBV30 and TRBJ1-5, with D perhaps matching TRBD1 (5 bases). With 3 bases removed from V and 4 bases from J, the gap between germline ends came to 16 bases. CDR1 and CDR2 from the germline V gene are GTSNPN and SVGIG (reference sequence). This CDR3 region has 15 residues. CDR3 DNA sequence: TGTGCCTGGAGCCCCAGAGGGGAGCGTAATCAGCCCCAGCATTTT. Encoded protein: CAWSPRGERNQPQHF.

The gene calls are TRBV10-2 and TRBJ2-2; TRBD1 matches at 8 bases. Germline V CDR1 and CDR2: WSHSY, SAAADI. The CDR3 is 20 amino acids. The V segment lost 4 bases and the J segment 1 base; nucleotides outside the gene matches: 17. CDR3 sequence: CASSGSPSLRQGKNTGELFF. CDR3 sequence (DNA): TGCGCCAGCAGTGGCTCTCCCTCCCTCAGACAGGGGAAGAACACCGGGGAGCTGTTTTTT.

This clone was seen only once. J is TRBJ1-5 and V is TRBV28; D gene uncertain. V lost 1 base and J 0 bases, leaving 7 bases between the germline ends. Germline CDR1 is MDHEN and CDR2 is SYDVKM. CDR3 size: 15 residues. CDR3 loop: CASSLFMGSNQPQHF. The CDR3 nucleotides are TGTGCCAGCAGTTTATTTATGGGTAGCAATCAGCCCCAGCATTTT. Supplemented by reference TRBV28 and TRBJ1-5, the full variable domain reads DVKVTQSSRYLVKRTGEKVFLECVQDMDHENMFWYRQDPGLGLRLIYFSYDVKMKEKGDIPEGYSVSREKKERFSLILESASTNQTSMYLCASSLFMGSNQPQHFGDGTRLSIL.

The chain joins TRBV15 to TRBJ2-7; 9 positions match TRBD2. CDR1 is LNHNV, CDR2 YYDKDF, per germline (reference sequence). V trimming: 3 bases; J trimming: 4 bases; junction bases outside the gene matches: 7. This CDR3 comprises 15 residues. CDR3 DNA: TGTGCCACCAGCAGCCAACTAGCGGGCATTTACGAGCAGTACTTC. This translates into CATSSQLAGIYEQYF.

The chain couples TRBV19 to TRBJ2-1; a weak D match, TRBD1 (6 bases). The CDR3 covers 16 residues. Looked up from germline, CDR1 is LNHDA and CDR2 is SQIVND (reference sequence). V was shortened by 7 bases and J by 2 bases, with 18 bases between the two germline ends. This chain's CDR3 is CASKNMGTGTYNEQFF. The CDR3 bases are TGTGCCAGTAAAAATATGGGTACAGGGACCTACAATGAGCAGTTCTTC.

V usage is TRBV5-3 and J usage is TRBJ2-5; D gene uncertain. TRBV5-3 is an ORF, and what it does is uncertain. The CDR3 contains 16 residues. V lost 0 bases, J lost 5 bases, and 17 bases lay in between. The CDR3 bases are TGTGCCAGAAGCTTGGGAACCCCCGAATTTTTGGAGACCCAGTACTTC. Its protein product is CARSLGTPEFLETQYF.

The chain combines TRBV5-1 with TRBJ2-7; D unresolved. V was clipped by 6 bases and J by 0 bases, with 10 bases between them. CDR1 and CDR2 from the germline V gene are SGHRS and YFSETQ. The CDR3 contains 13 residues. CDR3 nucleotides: TGCGCCAGCAATTGCGATCCCTCCTACGAGCAGTACTTC. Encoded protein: CASNCDPSYEQYF.

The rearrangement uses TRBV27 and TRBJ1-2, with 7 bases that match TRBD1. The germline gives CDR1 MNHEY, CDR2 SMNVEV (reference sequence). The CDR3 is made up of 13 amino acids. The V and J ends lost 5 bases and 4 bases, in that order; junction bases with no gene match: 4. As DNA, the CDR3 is TGTGCCAGCAGTGCCGGGACAGCCTATGGCTACACCTTC. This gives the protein CASSAGTAYGYTF.